This TCR beta chain is from a study of Graves' ophthalmopathy and Graves' hyperthyroidism. The CDR3 is made up of 13 amino acids. V gave up 5 bases and J gave up 7 bases, with 17 bases separating them. In germline, CDR1 is DFQATT, CDR2 SNEGSKA (reference sequence). Exclusion criteria comprised other autoimmune diseases, uncontrolled infections, pregnancy or lactation in patients. The authors isolated PBMCs from around 10 ml of fresh peripheral blood. Amplification from RNA transcripts yielded the TCR beta CDR3 regions. Scientists carried out first-round RT-PCR using HTBI primers and then a second-round multiplex PCR. TCRdb passed the multiplex PCR reads through MiXCR, listing each CDR3 protein once. The sample lists about 740,000 distinct CDR3 sequences; 40% were seen once. In its sample, this clonotype was seen a few times. Its antigen is not known. Whole-study results and caveats: Blood repertoires reportedly contained most expanded thyroid clonotypes above 0.001 frequency. For separating ophthalmopathy from stable hyperthyroidism, a 13-signature model gave 87.88% sensitivity and approximately 80% specificity.

Sequencing was performed on peripheral blood. The sequence was obtained from an adult man with Graves' ophthalmopathy. The J gene is TRBJ2-5, the V gene TRBV20-1; the D gene is possibly TRBD1 (6 bases). The CDR3 sequence is CSASQGLVGTQYF. The CDR3 nucleotides are TGCAGTGCTTCACAGGGATTAGTTGGGACCCAGTACTTC.